The 5 T cell receptor beta chains given below trace back to one sample, sequenced in a study of blood T cells in healthy people across ages. For the second PCR, which ran for roughly 7 to 11 cycles, a sample-barcoded 5' primer and a J-beta primer mix were used. MiXCR, applied by TCRdb to the 5' RACE reads, yields one record per CDR3 protein. This table holds nearly 800,000 distinct CDR3 sequences, 20% to 25% found once. These data are also associated with another study on T cells of mothers and their children.

The sample taken for sequencing was blood. The receptors derive from a boy younger than 18 in good health.

Regarding this clonotype: Sequence at one end of the junction differs from germline and may be a read error. The chain links TRBV2 to TRBJ1-3; D unresolved. Germline CDR1 is SNHLY and CDR2 is FYNNEI. The CDR3 has 14 amino acids. CDR3: CASSEADRGNTVYF. Written as DNA, the CDR3 is TGTGCCAGCAGTGAAGCGGATCGGGGAAACACCGTATATTTT.

This chain links TRBV18 with TRBJ1-6, with 10 bases that match TRBD1. V shed 4 bases, J shed 3 bases, and the junction held 3 bases outside the gene matches. Germline CDR1 is KGHSH and CDR2 is LQKENI. The CDR3 extends over 16 amino acids. The CDR3 here is CASSRQGAGYNSPLHF. DNA for the CDR3: TGTGCCAGCTCACGACAGGGGGCCGGCTATAATTCACCCCTCCACTTT.

The chain's CDR3 is CASSYRGGNLVYEQYF. CDR3 nucleotides: TGTGCCAGCAGCTACCGCGGGGGGAACTTGGTATACGAGCAGTACTTC. This chain joins TRBV7-2 and TRBJ2-5; 8 nucleotides line up with TRBD2. The end of the DNA aligns better with TRBJ2-7, so the J call may be wrong. The CDR3 is made up of 16 amino acids. CDR1 and CDR2 from the germline V gene are SGHTA and FQGNSA.

The rearrangement joins TRBV18 to TRBJ1-1; D is undetermined. The germline CDR1 and CDR2 sequences are KGHSH and LQKENI. The V end lost 2 bases, the J end lost 1 base, and 8 bases lay between the germline ends. This CDR3 is built from 14 residues. The CDR3 region has the DNA TGTGCCAGCTCACCAACAGAGACGAACACTGAAGCTTTCTTT. Its protein product is CASSPTETNTEAFF. The variable domain in full, with the rest retrieved from reference TRBV18 and TRBJ1-1, is NAGVMQNPRHLVRRRGQEARLRCSPMKGHSHVYWYRQLPEEGLKFMVYLQKENIIDESGMPKERFSAEFPKEGPSILRIQQVVRGDSAAYFCASSPTETNTEAFFGQGTRLTVV.

This clonotype was seen repeatedly, ten times or more. The chain has TRBV18 and TRBJ2-7; 7 bases match TRBD1. Losses at the gene ends were 2 bases for V and 6 bases for J; bases not matched to a gene: 13. The CDR3 runs 16 residues. The germline V gene encodes CDR1 KGHSH and CDR2 LQKENI. As DNA, the CDR3 is TGTGCCAGCTCACCAGAGTGTCCCGGGACAGTCTGCGAGCAGTACTTC. Its translation: CASSPECPGTVCEQYF.